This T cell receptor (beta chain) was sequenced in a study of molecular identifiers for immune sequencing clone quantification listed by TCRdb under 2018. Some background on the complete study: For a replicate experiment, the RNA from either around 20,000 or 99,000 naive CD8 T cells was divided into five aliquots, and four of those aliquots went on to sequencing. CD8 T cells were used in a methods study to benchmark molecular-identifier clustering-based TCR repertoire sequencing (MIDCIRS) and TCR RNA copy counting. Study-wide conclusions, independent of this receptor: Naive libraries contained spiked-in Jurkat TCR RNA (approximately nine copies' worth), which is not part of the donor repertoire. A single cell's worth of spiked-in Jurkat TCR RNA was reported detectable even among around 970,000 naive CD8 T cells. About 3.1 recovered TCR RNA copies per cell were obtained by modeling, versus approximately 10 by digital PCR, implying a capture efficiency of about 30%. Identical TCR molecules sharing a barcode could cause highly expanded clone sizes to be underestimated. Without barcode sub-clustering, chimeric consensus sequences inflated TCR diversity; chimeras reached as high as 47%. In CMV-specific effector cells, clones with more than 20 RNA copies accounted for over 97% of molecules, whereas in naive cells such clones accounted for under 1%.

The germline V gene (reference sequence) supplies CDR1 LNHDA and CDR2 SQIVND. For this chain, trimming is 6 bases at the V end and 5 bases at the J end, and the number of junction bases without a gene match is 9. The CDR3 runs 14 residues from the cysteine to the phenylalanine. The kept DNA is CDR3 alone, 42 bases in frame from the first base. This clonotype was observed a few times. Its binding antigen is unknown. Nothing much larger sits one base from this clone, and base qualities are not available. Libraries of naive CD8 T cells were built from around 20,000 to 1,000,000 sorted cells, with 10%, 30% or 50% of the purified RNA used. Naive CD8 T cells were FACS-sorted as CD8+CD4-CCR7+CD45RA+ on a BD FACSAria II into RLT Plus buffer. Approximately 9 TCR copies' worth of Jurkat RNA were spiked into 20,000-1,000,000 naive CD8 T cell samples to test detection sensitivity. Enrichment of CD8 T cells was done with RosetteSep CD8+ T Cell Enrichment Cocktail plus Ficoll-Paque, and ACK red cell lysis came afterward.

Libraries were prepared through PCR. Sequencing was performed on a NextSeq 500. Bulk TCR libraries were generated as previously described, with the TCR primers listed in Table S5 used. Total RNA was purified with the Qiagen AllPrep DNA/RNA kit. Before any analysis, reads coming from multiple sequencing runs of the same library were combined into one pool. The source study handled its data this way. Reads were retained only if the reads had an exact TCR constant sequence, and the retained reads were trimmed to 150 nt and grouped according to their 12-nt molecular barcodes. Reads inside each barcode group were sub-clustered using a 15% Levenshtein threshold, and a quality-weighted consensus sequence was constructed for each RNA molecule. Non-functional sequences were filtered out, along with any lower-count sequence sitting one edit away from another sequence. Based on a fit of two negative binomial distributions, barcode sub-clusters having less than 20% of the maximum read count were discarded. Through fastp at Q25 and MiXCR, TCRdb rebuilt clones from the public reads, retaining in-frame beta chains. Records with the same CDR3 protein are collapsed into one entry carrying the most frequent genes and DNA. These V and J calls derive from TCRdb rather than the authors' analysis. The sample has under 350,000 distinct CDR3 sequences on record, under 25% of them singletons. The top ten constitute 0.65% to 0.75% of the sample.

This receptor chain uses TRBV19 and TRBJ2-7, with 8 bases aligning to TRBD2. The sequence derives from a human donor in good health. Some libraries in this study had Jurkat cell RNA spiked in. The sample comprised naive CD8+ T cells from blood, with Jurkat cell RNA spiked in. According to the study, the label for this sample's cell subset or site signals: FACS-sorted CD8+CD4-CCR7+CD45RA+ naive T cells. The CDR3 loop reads CASRVDSGADEQYF. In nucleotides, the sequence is TGTGCCAGTAGAGTGGATAGCGGGGCCGACGAGCAGTACTTC.